Listed here is a single T cell receptor (beta chain). Per the germline V gene, CDR1 is SNHLY and CDR2 is FYNNEI. The length of the CDR3 is 14 residues. Germline trimming cut 6 bases from V and 6 bases from J; bases unmatched to any gene: 9. CD4+ cells yielded CD45RA+ naive and CD45RA-negative memory subsets. Sequencing was at deep level. The authors distributed each subset's genomic DNA evenly over several immunoSEQ plates. The method was immunoSEQ multiplex PCR; TCRdb's version includes in-frame clones alone and lacks a portion of them. The table includes about 1 million clones, about 70% detected once. The data were taken from a study of shared clonotypes between healthy human individuals.

The rearrangement uses TRBV2 and TRBJ2-3; TRBD1 agrees at 7 bases. The TCR was taken from a man in his late teens or twenties in good health. Sequencing used memory CD4+ T cells sorted from blood. Subset of the sample: CD45RA-negative fraction. The CDR3 protein is CASSRDSGRDTQYF. The DNA for the CDR3 is TGTGCCAGCAGCCGGGACAGTGGCCGTGATACGCAGTATTTT.